The 26 T cell receptor beta chains presented below share a single source sample, sequenced in a study of blood T cell repertoires in COVID-19. Profiled with immunoSEQ multiplex PCR; TCRdb holds only in-frame clones, not every one. This sample has approximately 150,000 clones, with approximately 90% found just once. Sequencing input: peripheral blood. The receptors here all came from a man in his 70s with active COVID-19.

The V gene is TRBV14, the J gene TRBJ2-7, with TRBD2 identical over 13 bases. Germline V gene sequence: CDR1 SGHDN, CDR2 FVKESK. There are 14 residues in the CDR3. Trimming cost V 4 bases and J 5 bases; bases outside gene matches: 2. CDR3 region: CASSRLAGGNEQYF. As DNA, the CDR3 is TGTGCCAGCAGCCGACTAGCGGGAGGAAACGAGCAGTACTTC.

The J gene is TRBJ2-6, the V gene TRBV25-1; tentatively, D is TRBD1 (6 bases). V was shortened by 3 bases and J by 1 base, with 10 bases between the two germline ends. Germline CDR1 reads MGHDK; CDR2 reads SYGVNS. The CDR3 is made up of 16 amino acids. CDR3 sequence: CASSEFRGSGANVLTF. The CDR3 coding sequence is TGTGCCAGCAGTGAGTTTAGGGGGTCTGGGGCCAACGTCCTGACTTTC.

The sample holds one count of this clone. The chain carries TRBV27 and TRBJ2-3; TRBD2 agrees at 9 bases. The germline CDR1 and CDR2 sequences are MNHEY and SMNVEV (reference sequence). Trimming removed 6 bases from V and 14 bases from J; junction bases left unmatched: 6. CDR3 length equals 11 residues. In nucleotides, the CDR3 is TGTGCCAGCAGGGCGCTAGCGGGATGGTATTTT. Translation: CASRALAGWYF.

Comment on this clone: Other nucleotide sequences in the sample specify the same CDR3. The chain links TRBV5-1 to TRBJ2-1, with 8 bases lining up with TRBD2. CDR3 length equals 16 residues. V lost 0 bases, J lost 0 bases, and 2 bases stayed unmatched. Germline CDR1 SGHRS, CDR2 YFSETQ. The CDR3 spells CASSLAGGSSYNEQFF. CDR3 in DNA: TGCGCCAGCAGCTTGGCGGGAGGGAGCTCCTACAATGAGCAGTTCTTC.

The chain employs TRBV25-1 and TRBJ1-1, with TRBD1 as a possible D gene (5 bases). Per germline, CDR1 MGHDK and CDR2 SYGVNS. CDR3 size: 13 residues. V shed 2 bases and J shed 4 bases, with 8 bases lying between them. In DNA, the CDR3 is TGTGCCAGCAGTGAACAGGGTGTCACTGAAGCTTTCTTT. As protein: CASSEQGVTEAFF.

This clone has just one count. This chain links TRBV4-1 with TRBJ1-1; D perhaps matches TRBD1 (6 bases). V dropped 0 bases and J dropped 4 bases, with 6 bases sitting between them. The CDR3 is made up of 13 amino acids. Per germline, CDR1 MGHRA and CDR2 YSYEKL. Written as DNA, the CDR3 is TGCGCCAGCAGCCAAGAGGGGGCCACTGAAGCTTTCTTT. Protein product: CASSQEGATEAFF.

The chain joins TRBV6-1 to TRBJ2-7; no clear D. With 2 bases removed from V and 4 bases from J, the gap between germline ends came to 12 bases. Germline-derived CDR1 and CDR2 are MNHNS and SASEGT. The CDR3 is 14 residues long. CDR3 amino acids: CASSEIDGPYEQYF. As DNA, the CDR3 is TGTGCCAGCAGTGAAATCGATGGGCCATACGAGCAGTACTTC.

The chain is built from TRBV28 and TRBJ2-6; 7 nucleotides agree with TRBD1. J gave up 9 bases and V 4 bases, and 12 bases lay outside the gene matches. The CDR3 runs to 16 residues. The germline CDR1 and CDR2 sequences are MDHEN and SYDVKM. CDR3 in DNA: TGTGCCAGCAGTTCGACAGGGATCCAGGACCTCAACGTCCTGACTTTC. Residues: CASSSTGIQDLNVLTF.

The genes are TRBV9 and TRBJ1-4; 9 bases align to TRBD1. V trimming: 2 bases; J trimming: 13 bases; junction bases outside the gene matches: 6. CDR1 SGDLS and CDR2 YYNGEE come from the germline V gene. CDR3 length equals 13 residues. The CDR3 DNA reads TGTGCCAGCAGCGTGGGACAGGGTCGGCGACTGTTTTTT. This sequence encodes CASSVGQGRRLFF.

V is TRBV27 and J is TRBJ1-4; a weak D match, TRBD1 (6 bases). V lost 2 bases, J lost 8 bases, and 15 bases lay in between. The CDR3 spans 15 residues. Per the germline V gene, CDR1 is MNHEY and CDR2 is SMNVEV (reference sequence). CDR3 protein: CASSLRGTRAEKLFF. The CDR3, as DNA: TGTGCCAGCAGTTTAAGGGGGACCCGGGCAGAAAAACTGTTTTTT. Combining the CDR3 with reference TRBV27 and TRBJ1-4 gives the whole variable domain EAQVTQNPRYLITVTGKKLTVTCSQNMNHEYMSWYRQDPGLGLRQIYYSMNVEVTDKGDVPEGYKVSRKEKRNFPLILESPSPNQTSLYFCASSLRGTRAEKLFFGSGTQLSVL.

This chain connects TRBV7-2 to TRBJ2-3, with D unclear. Trimming removed 3 bases from V and 4 bases from J, with 8 bases in between. In germline, CDR1 is SGHTA, CDR2 FQGNSA. The CDR3 consists of 13 residues. For the CDR3, the DNA is TGTGCCAGCAGCTTTATTAGCCCAGATACGCAGTATTTT. Its protein product is CASSFISPDTQYF.

The rearrangement joins TRBV24-1 to TRBJ1-2; 7 nucleotides agree with TRBD1. Germline-derived CDR1 and CDR2 are KGHDR and SFDVKD. The CDR3 runs to 14 residues. J lost 8 bases, V lost 5 bases, and 10 bases had no gene match. The CDR3 DNA reads as TGTGCCACCAGTGGGGGGACAGAACCTCGAGGCTACACCTTC. Translation: CATSGGTEPRGYTF.

CDR3 residues: CASSQGSGSLTGELFF. As DNA, the CDR3 is TGTGCCAGCAGCCAAGGTAGCGGGAGTTTGACCGGGGAGCTGTTTTTT. The chain is built from TRBV3-1 (or the pseudogene TRBV3-2) and TRBJ2-2, with 9 bases aligning to TRBD2. This CDR3 is built from 16 residues. J gave up 5 bases and V 1 base, and 5 bases lay outside the gene matches. Germline CDR1 is LGHDT and CDR2 is YNNKEL (reference sequence).

In regard to this clone: An end of the junction differs from the germline gene, which may be a read error. The rearrangement links TRBV5-1 to TRBJ2-7, with a weak D call TRBD1 (5 bases). Germline values: CDR1 SGHRS, CDR2 YFSETQ. The CDR3 consists of 13 residues. CDR3 loop: CASSLEQGFERYF. In DNA form, the CDR3 reads TGCGCCAGCAGCTTGGAGCAGGGATTCGAGCGGTACTTC.

V usage is TRBV19 and J usage is TRBJ2-1; tentatively, D is TRBD1 (6 bases). With 10 bases removed from V and 8 bases from J, the gap between germline ends came to 21 bases. The CDR3 contains 14 residues. Germline CDR1 LNHDA, CDR2 SQIVND (reference sequence). The CDR3 region has the DNA TGTGCCACCCTATCCCGGGACACTATCTATGAGCAGTTCTTC. Residues: CATLSRDTIYEQFF. Together with reference TRBV19 and TRBJ2-1, the CDR3 gives the full variable domain: DGGITQSPKYLFRKEGQNVTLSCEQNLNHDAMYWYRQDPGQGLRLIYYSQIVNDFQKGDIAEGYSVSREKKESFPLTVTSAQKNPTAFYLCATLSRDTIYEQFFGPGTRLTVL.

In regard to this clone: Other DNA sequences in this specimen translate into the identical CDR3. V gene TRBV18 combines with J gene TRBJ1-4; tentatively, D is TRBD1 (6 bases). Trimming removed 3 bases at V and 0 bases at J, with 11 bases between. The germline gives CDR1 KGHSH, CDR2 LQKENI. The CDR3 is 16 amino acids. The CDR3 sequence: CASSPVEGATNEKLFF. In DNA, the CDR3 is TGTGCCAGCTCACCCGTCGAGGGGGCAACTAATGAAAAACTGTTTTTT.

This clone has a single count. The chain uses TRBV27 and TRBJ1-2, with TRBD1 as a possible D gene (6 bases). Trimming stripped 6 bases from V and 7 bases from J, with 15 bases between. This CDR3 contains 13 residues. Germline V lookup: CDR1 MNHEY, CDR2 SMNVEV (reference sequence). The CDR3 protein is CASRDTGFSGYTF. The CDR3 DNA follows: TGTGCCAGCAGAGATACAGGGTTCAGTGGCTACACCTTC.

This chain links TRBV19 with TRBJ2-4; D is undetermined. Germline lookup yields CDR1 LNHDA and CDR2 SQIVND (reference sequence). Trimming took off 3 bases at V and 1 base at J, with 10 bases between the two ends. The CDR3 contains 15 residues. The DNA of the CDR3 is TGTGCCAGTAGTATCTCCTTCGGGGCCAAAAACATTCAGTACTTC. Its translation: CASSISFGAKNIQYF.

This clone was counted a few times. The rearrangement uses TRBV7-9 and TRBJ1-3; no firm D call. Trimming stripped 5 bases from V and 2 bases from J, with 10 bases between. In germline, CDR1 is SEHNR, CDR2 FQNEAQ (reference sequence). This CDR3 comprises 14 residues. In nucleotides, the CDR3 is TGTGCCAGCAGCCCCCGGGTGGCTGGAAACACCATATATTTT. It specifies CASSPRVAGNTIYF.

The rearrangement uses TRBV7-2 and TRBJ2-5; TRBD1 aligns across 9 bases. Germline V gene lookup returns CDR1 SGHTA and CDR2 FQGNSA. The J segment lost 5 bases and the V segment lost 5 bases, leaving 6 bases of the junction unmatched. There are 14 residues in the CDR3. The CDR3 nucleotides read TGTGCCAGCAGCCAGGACAGGGGAAGGGAGACCCAGTACTTC. Protein sequence: CASSQDRGRETQYF. Full variable domain (rest looked up from reference TRBV7-2 and TRBJ2-5): GAGVSQSPSNKVTEKGKDVELRCDPISGHTALYWYRQSLGQGLEFLIYFQGNSAPDKSGLPSDRFSAERTGGSVSTLTIQRTQQEDSAVYLCASSQDRGRETQYFGPGTRLLVL.

This clone was seen only once. J is TRBJ2-7 and V is TRBV28; the match to TRBD2 covers 10 bases. Germline loops: CDR1 MDHEN, CDR2 SYDVKM. V lost 2 bases and J lost 4; bases outside the gene matches: 5. The CDR3 is 15 residues long. CDR3 sequence reads: CASSLSGRARYEQYF. The CDR3 DNA reads TGTGCCAGCAGTTTAAGCGGGAGGGCGCGTTACGAGCAGTACTTC.

This chain links TRBV4-1 with TRBJ1-5; the D gene is possibly TRBD1 (5 bases). Germline V gene lookup returns CDR1 MGHRA and CDR2 YSYEKL. Trimming removed 0 bases at V and 5 bases at J, with 14 bases between. The length of the CDR3 is 16 residues. The CDR3 sequence: CASSQDWWGDHQPQHF. The CDR3 nucleotides are TGCGCCAGCAGCCAAGATTGGTGGGGGGACCATCAGCCCCAGCATTTT.

The chain combines TRBV5-1 with TRBJ2-3; the match to TRBD2 covers 8 bases. From germline, CDR1 is SGHRS and CDR2 YFSETQ. The CDR3 covers 16 residues. Germline trimming cut 4 bases from V and 2 bases from J; bases unmatched to any gene: 9. In nucleotides, the CDR3 is TGCGCCAGCAGCCTGGCGGGGGGCGCGGTCACAGATACGCAGTATTTT. Its protein product is CASSLAGGAVTDTQYF. The entire variable domain, with the rest obtained from reference TRBV5-1 and TRBJ2-3, is as follows: KAGVTQTPRYLIKTRGQQVTLSCSPISGHRSVSWYQQTPGQGLQFLFEYFSETQRNKGNFPGRFSGRQFSNSRSEMNVSTLELGDSALYLCASSLAGGAVTDTQYFGPGTRLTVL.

The chain couples TRBV27 to TRBJ2-3; 9 bases are shared with TRBD1. The CDR3 totals 15 residues. In germline, CDR1 is MNHEY, CDR2 SMNVEV (reference sequence). The junction had 8 bases not matched to a gene; V was cut back by 8 bases and J by 2 bases. The CDR3 nucleotides are TGTGCCAGCTCCGAATGGGACAGGGTCACAGATACGCAGTATTTT. Translation: CASSEWDRVTDTQYF.

This rearrangement joins TRBV3-1 (or the pseudogene TRBV3-2) to TRBJ2-5; 8 bases are a match to TRBD1. The trim removed 1 base at V and 4 bases at J, leaving 2 bases unmatched. The V gene's germline CDR1 is LGHDT and CDR2 YNNKEL (reference sequence). This CDR3 has 14 amino acids. The CDR3 is CASSQGTGLETQYF. CDR3 coding DNA: TGTGCCAGCAGCCAAGGGACAGGGTTAGAGACCCAGTACTTC.

The chain is built from TRBV28 and TRBJ1-2, with 8 bases matching TRBD1. The length of the CDR3 is 14 residues. Trimming at V came to 4 bases and at J to 7 bases, leaving 8 bases not matched to a gene. Germline loops: CDR1 MDHEN, CDR2 SYDVKM. The DNA of the CDR3 is TGTGCCAGCAGTTCCCCCAGCAGGGGGCCTGGCTACACCTTC. This gives the protein CASSSPSRGPGYTF.